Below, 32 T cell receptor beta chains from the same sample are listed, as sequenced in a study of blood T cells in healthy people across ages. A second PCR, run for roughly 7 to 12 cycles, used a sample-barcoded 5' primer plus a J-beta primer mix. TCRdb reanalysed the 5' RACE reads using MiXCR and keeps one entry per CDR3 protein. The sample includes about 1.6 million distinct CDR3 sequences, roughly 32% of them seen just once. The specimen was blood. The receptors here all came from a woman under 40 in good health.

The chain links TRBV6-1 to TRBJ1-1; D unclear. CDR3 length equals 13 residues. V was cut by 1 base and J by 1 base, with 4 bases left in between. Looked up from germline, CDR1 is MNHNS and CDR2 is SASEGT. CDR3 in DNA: TGTGCCAGCAGTGAAGTCTGGAACACTGAAGCTTTCTTT. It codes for CASSEVWNTEAFF.

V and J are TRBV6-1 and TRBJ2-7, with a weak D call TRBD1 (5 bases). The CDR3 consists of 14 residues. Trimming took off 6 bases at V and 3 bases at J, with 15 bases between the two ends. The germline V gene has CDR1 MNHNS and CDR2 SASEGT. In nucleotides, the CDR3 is TGTGCCAGCAGACGCAAGGACAAATACTACGAGCAGTACTTC. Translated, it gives CASRRKDKYYEQYF.

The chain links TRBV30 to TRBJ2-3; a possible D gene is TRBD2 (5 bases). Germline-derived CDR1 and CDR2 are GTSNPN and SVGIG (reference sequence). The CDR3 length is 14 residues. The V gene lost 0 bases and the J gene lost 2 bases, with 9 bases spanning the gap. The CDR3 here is CAWSVLRVTDTQYF. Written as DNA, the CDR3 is TGTGCCTGGAGTGTACTGCGGGTCACAGATACGCAGTATTTT.

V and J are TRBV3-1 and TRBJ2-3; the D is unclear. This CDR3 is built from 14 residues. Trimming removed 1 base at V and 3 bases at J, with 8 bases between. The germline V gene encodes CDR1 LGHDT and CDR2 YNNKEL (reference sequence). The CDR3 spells CASSQGYKTDTQYF. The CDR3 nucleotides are TGTGCCAGCAGCCAAGGATACAAGACAGATACGCAGTATTTT.

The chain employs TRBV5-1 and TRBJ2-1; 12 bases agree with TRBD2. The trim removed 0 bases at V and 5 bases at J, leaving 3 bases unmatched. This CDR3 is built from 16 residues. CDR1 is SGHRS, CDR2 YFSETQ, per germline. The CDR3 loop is CASSLGASGRDNEQFF. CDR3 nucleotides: TGCGCCAGCAGCTTGGGGGCTAGCGGGAGGGACAATGAGCAGTTCTTC.

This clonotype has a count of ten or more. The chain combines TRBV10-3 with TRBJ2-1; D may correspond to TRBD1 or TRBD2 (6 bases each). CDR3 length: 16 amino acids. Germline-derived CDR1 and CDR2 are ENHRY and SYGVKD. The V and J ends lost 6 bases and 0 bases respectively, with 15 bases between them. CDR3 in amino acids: CAIRGAGSASYNEQFF. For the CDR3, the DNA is TGTGCCATCAGGGGGGCGGGGTCAGCCTCCTACAATGAGCAGTTCTTC.

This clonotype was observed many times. CDR3 protein: CASSPDYDTQYF. The CDR3 DNA sequence: TGTGCCAGCAGCCCCGACTACGATACGCAGTATTTT. The chain carries TRBV7-3 and TRBJ2-3; TRBD2 might be the D (5 bases). Trimming removed 5 bases from V and 6 bases from J, with 9 bases in between. The germline V gene encodes CDR1 SGHTA and CDR2 FQGTGA. This CDR3 has 12 residues.

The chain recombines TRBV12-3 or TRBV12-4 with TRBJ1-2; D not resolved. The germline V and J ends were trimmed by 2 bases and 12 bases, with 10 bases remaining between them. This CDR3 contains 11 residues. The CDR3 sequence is CASSLSLRDTF. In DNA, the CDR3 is TGTGCCAGCAGTTTATCACTGAGGGACACCTTC.

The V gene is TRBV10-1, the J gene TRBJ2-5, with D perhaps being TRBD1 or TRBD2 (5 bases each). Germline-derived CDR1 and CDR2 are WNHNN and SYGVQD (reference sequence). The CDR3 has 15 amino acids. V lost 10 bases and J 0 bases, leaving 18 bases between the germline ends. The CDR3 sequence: CANTPRAGYQETQYF. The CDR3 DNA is TGCGCCAACACTCCCAGGGCGGGTTACCAAGAGACCCAGTACTTC.

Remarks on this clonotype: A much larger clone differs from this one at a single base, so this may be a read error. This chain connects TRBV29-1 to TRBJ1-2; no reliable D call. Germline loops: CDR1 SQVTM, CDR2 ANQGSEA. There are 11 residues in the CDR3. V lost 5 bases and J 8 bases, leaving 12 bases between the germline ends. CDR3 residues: CSVPHAIGYTF. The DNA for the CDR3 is TGCAGCGTTCCCCATGCCATAGGCTACACCTTC.

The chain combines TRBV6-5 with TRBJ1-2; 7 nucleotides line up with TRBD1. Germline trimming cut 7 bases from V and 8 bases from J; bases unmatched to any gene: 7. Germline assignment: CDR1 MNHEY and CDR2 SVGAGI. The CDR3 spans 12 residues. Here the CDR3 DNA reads TGTGCCAGCACAGACAGGGTACACGGCTACACCTTC. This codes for CASTDRVHGYTF.

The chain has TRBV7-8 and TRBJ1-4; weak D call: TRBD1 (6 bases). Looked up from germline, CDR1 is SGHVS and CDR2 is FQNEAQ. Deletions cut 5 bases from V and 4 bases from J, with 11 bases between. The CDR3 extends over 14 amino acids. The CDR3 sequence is CASSHGQFNEKLFF. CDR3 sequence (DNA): TGTGCCAGCAGCCACGGACAGTTTAATGAAAAACTGTTTTTT.

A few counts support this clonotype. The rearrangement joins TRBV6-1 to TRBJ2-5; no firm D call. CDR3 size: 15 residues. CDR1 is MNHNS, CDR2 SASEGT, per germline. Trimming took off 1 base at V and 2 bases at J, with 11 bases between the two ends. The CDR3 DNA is TGTGCCAGCAGTGAAGGCTCACAACCGCAAGAGACCCAGTACTTC. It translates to CASSEGSQPQETQYF.

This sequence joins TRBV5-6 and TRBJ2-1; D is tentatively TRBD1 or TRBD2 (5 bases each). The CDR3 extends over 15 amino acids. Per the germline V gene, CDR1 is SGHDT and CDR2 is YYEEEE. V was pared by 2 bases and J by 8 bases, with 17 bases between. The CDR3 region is CASSFGRVIQDEQFF. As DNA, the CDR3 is TGTGCCAGCAGCTTTGGGCGGGTAATACAGGATGAGCAGTTCTTC.

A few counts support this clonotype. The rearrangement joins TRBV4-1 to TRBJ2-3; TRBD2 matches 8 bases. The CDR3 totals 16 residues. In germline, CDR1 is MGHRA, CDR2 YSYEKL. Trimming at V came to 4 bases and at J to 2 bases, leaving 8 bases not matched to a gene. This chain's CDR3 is CASSPLAGQITDTQYF. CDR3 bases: TGCGCCAGCAGCCCGTTAGCGGGGCAAATCACAGATACGCAGTATTTT.

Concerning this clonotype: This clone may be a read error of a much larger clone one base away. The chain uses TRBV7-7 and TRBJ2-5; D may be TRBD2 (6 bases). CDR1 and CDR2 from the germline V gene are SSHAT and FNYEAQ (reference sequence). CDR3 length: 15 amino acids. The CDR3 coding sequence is TGTGCCAGCAGCTTAGGTGCGGGGTTTCAAGAGGCCCAGTACTTC. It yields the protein CASSLGAGFQEAQYF.

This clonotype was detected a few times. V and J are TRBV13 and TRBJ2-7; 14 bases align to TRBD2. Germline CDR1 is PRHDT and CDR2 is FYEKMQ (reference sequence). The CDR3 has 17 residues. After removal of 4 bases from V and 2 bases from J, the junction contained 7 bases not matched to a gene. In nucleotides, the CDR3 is TGTGCCAGCAGCTCTCCGGGACTAGCGGGGGACACCTACGAGCAGTACTTC. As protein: CASSSPGLAGDTYEQYF.

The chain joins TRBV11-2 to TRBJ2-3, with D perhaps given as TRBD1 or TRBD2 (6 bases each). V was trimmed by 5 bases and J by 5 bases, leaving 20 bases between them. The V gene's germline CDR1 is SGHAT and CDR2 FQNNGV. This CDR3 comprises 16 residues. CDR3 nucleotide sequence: TGTGCCAGCAGCCCACTCGTGGGGGGCTCGAAAGATACGCAGTATTTT. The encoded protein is CASSPLVGGSKDTQYF. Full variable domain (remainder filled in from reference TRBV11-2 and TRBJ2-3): EAGVAQSPRYKIIEKRQSVAFWCNPISGHATLYWYQQILGQGPKLLIQFQNNGVVDDSQLPKDRFSAERLKGVDSTLKIQPAKLEDSAVYLCASSPLVGGSKDTQYFGPGTRLTVL.

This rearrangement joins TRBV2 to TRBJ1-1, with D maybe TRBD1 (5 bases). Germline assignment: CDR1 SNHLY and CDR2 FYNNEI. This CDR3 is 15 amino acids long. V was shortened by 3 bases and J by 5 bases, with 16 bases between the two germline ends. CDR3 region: CASSDIDSSPTEAFF. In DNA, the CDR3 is TGTGCCAGCAGTGACATAGACAGCAGTCCGACTGAAGCTTTCTTT.

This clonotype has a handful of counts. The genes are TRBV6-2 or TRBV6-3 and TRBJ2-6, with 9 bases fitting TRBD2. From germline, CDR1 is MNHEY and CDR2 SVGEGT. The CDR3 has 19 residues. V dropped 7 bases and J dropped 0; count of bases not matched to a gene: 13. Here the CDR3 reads CASNLAGLAGSSGANVLTF. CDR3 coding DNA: TGTGCCAGCAACCTCGCTGGCCTAGCGGGAAGCTCTGGGGCCAACGTCCTGACTTTC.

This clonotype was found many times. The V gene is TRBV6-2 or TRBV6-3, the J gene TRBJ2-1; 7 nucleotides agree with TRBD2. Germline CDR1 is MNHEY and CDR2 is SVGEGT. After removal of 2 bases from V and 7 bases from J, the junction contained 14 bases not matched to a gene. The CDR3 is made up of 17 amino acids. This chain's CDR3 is CASSYRVGGSDPNEQFF. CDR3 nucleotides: TGTGCCAGCAGTTACCGAGTCGGCGGGAGCGACCCGAATGAGCAGTTCTTC.

The CDR3 is CASSPEVGENSPLHF. In nucleotides, the CDR3 is TGTGCCAGCAGCCCTGAAGTGGGGGAAAATTCACCCCTCCACTTT. The chain uses TRBV7-6 and TRBJ1-6; tentatively, D is TRBD1 (5 bases). CDR3 length: 15 residues. Germline V gene sequence: CDR1 SGHVS, CDR2 FNYEAQ. V was clipped by 5 bases and J by 7 bases, with 15 bases between them.

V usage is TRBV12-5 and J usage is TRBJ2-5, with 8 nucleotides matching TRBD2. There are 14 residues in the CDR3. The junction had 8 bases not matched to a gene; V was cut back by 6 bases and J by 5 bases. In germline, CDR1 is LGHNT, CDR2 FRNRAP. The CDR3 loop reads CASGPGGPMETQYF. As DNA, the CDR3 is TGTGCTAGTGGACCGGGGGGGCCTATGGAGACCCAGTACTTC. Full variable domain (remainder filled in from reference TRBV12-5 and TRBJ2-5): DARVTQTPRHKVTEMGQEVTMRCQPILGHNTVFWYRQTMMQGLELLAYFRNRAPLDDSGMPKDRFSAEMPDATLATLKIQPSEPRDSAVYFCASGPGGPMETQYFGPGTRLLVL.

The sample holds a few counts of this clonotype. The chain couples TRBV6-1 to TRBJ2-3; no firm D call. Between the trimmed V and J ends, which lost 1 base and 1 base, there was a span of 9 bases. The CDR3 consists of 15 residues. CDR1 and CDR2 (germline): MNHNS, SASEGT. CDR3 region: CASSEGIAGTDTQYF. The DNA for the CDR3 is TGTGCCAGCAGTGAAGGGATAGCAGGCACAGATACGCAGTATTTT.

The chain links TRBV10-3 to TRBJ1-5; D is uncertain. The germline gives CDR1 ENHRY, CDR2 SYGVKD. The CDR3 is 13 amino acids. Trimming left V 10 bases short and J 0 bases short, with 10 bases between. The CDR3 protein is CATRGDSNQPQHF. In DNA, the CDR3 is TGTGCCACCCGGGGAGATAGCAATCAGCCCCAGCATTTT.

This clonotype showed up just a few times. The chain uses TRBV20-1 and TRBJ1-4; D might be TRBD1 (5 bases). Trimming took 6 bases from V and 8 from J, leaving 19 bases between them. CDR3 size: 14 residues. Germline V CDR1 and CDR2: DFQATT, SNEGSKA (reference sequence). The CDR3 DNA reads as TGCAGTGCGCACGACTCAATCGGGGGAGAAAAACTGTTTTTT. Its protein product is CSAHDSIGGEKLFF.

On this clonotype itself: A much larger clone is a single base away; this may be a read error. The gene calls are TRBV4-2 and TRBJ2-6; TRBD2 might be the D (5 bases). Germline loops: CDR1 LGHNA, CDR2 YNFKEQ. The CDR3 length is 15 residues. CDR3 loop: CAGSSGGSGANVLTF. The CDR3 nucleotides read TGTGCCGGCAGCTCCGGAGGCTCTGGGGCCAACGTCCTGACTTTC.

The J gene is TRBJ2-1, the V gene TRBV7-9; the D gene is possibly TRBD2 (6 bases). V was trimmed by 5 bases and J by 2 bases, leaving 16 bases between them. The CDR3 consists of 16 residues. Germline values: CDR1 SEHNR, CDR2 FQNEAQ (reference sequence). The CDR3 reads CASSPALRETYNEQFF. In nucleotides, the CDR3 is TGTGCCAGCAGCCCCGCTCTACGGGAGACCTACAATGAGCAGTTCTTC.

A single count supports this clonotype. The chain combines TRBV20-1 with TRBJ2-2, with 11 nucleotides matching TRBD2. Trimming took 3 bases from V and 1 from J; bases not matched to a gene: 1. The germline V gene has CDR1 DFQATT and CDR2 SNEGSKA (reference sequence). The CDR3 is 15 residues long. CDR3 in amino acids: CSASSGGGNTGELFF. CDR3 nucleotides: TGCAGTGCTAGTAGCGGGGGGGGGAACACCGGGGAGCTGTTTTTT.

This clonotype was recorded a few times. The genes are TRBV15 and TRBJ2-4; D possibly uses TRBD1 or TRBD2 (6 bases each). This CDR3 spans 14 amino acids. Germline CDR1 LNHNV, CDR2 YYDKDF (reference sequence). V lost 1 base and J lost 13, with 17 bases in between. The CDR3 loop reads CATSRVLGGGEQYF. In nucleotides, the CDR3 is TGTGCCACCAGCAGAGTATTAGGAGGGGGTGAGCAGTACTTC.

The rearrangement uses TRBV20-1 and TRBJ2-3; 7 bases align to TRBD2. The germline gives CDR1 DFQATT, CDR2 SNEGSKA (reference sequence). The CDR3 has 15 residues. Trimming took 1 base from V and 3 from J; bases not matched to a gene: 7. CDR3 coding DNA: TGCAGTGCTAGAGGTCTGGAGCGGGGAACAGATACGCAGTATTTT. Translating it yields CSARGLERGTDTQYF.

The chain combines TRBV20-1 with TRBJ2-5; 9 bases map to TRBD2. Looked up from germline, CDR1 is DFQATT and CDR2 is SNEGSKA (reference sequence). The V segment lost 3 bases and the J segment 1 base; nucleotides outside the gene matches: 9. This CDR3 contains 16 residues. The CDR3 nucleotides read TGCAGTGCTAGGGGGGGAACTAGCGGGCGCCAAGAGACCCAGTACTTC. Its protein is CSARGGTSGRQETQYF.